This T cell receptor beta chain was captured in a study of control samples from healthy donors and cancer patients (dated by TCRdb to 2019 to 2021). Libraries were built with the immunoSEQ multiplex PCR assay. The source is immuneACCESS, and TCRdb retained only in-frame sequences with V and J called. Part of the clones is not carried over; for the studies checked, unresolved V genes explain less than half of this, and the remainder is unexplained. Across this sample there are 84,000 or so clones, with approximately 80% seen only once. Around a tenth of the sample goes to the ten largest clones. This clone was seen a single time. What antigen it recognizes has not been identified. Base-call qualities are not available, and no considerably larger clone is one nucleotide away. The sequencing sample was made of PBMCs. The clonotype was recovered from a man aged 55 to 70 with head and neck cancer.

The nucleotide sequence reads TGTGCCAGCAGCCCCCATAATGAGCAGTTCTTC. Its amino acids are CASSPHNEQFF. The V and J genes are TRBV11-2 and TRBJ2-1, with the D gene not confidently named. The CDR3 numbers 11 residues from cysteine through phenylalanine. Kept here is only the CDR3 DNA, which spans 33 bases and is read in frame from base 1. Trimming removed 5 bases from V and 7 bases from J, leaving 6 bases between the germline ends. As encoded in the germline V gene, CDR1 is SGHAT while CDR2 is FQNNGV. With the portions outside the CDR3 filled from the reference TRBV11-2 and TRBJ2-1 genes, the complete variable region becomes EAGVAQSPRYKIIEKRQSVAFWCNPISGHATLYWYQQILGQGPKLLIQFQNNGVVDDSQLPKDRFSAERLKGVDSTLKIQPAKLEDSAVYLCASSPHNEQFFGPGTRLTVL.